Sequencing of this T cell receptor beta chain was carried out in a study of T cells in Graves' hyperthyroidism and ophthalmopathy. Newly diagnosed hyperthyroidism, duration under 2 months, in patients aged 18 to 65. The study based diagnoses on clinical symptoms, serum thyroxine and TRAb, thyroid ultrasound and orbital computed tomography. CDR3 size: 13 residues. Trimming left V 3 bases short and J 14 bases short, with 17 bases between. CDR1 and CDR2 from the germline V gene are SNHLY and FYNNEI. Amplification yielded TCR beta CDR3 regions, with RNA transcripts as the source. The HTBI primer set was used in a first-round RT-PCR of the TCR CDR3. TCRdb itself ran the multiplex PCR reads through MiXCR, one entry per CDR3 protein. This sample has about 580,000 distinct CDR3 sequences; just over 45% occur once, and the top ten carry around 8%.

The chain links TRBV2 to TRBJ1-5; TRBD1 might be the D (5 bases). The receptor was isolated from a woman aged 18-35 years with Graves' hyperthyroidism. Sequencing was performed on peripheral blood or thyroid tissue (not recorded which). The CDR3 loop is CASSEPSGTIEHF. In DNA, the CDR3 is TGTGCCAGCAGTGAGCCGAGCGGGACGATCGAGCATTTT.